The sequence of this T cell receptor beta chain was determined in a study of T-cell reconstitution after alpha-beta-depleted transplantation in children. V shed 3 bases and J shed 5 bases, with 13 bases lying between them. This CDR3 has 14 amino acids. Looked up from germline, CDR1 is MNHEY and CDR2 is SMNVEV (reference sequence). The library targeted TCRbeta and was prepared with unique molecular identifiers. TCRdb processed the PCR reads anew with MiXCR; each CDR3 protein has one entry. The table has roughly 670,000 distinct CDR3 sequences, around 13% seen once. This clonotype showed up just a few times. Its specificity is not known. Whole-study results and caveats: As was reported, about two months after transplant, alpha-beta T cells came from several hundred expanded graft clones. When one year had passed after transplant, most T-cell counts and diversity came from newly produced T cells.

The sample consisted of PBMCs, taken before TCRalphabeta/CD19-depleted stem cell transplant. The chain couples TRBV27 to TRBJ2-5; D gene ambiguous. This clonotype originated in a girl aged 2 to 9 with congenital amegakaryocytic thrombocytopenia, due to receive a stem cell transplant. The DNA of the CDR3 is TGTGCCAGCAGTTTGGTGGGTTCCTTGGAGACCCAGTACTTC. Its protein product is CASSLVGSLETQYF.